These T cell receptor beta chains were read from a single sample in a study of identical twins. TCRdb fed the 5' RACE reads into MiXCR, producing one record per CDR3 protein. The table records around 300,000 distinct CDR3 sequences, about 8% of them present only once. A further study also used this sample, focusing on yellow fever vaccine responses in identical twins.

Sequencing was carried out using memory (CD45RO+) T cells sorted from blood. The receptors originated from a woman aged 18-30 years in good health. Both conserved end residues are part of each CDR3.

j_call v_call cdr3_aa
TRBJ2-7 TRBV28 CASGDNRGSSEQYF
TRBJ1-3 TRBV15 CATSRDQTSGNTIYF
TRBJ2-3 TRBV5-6 CASSLMWRSGADTQYF
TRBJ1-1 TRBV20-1 CSAPGRSEAFF
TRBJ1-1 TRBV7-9 CASSPTTVNTEAFF
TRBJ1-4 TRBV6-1 CASGLREKLFF
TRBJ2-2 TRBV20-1 CSASGRRGYTGELFF
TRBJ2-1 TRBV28 CASTKRGSNEQFF
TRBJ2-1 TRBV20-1 CSARPVGAREQFF
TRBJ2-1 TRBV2 CASRNGLAGYNEQFF
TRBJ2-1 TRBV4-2 CASKIPLAEPCGQFF
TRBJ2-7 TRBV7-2 CASRRNWDSYEQYF
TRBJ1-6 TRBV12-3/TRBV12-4 CASTTKQGGNSPLHF
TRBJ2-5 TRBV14 CASSQDLDLRTQYF
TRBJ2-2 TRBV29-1 CSVDVGRGRNTGELFF
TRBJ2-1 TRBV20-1 CSARAWDTGSYNEQFF
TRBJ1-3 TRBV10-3 CAISGGSSGNTIYF
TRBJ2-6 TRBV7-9 CASIVGANVLTF
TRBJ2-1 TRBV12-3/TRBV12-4 CASSFYRLAGGNEQFF
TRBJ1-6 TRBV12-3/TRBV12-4 CASSLAAGGSSPLHF
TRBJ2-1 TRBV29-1 CSVRTSGLNEQFF
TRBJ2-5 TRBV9 CASSTLTTGETQYF
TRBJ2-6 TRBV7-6 CASSLGGRQAYSGANVLTF
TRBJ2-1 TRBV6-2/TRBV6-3 CASSYGDYLYNEQFF
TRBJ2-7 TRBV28 CASSPRLAGSYEQYF
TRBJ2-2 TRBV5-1 CASSLGGSNTGELFF